This TCR beta chain was captured by sequencing in a study of blood T cell repertoires in COVID-19. Repertoires were generated with immunoSEQ multiplex PCR, while TCRdb's copy carries only in-frame clones and drops some. The data contain 100,000 to 120,000 clones, roughly 81% of them seen just once; the ten biggest clones take up approximately 10%. Looked up from germline, CDR1 is LGHDT and CDR2 is YNNKEL (reference sequence). The CDR3 runs to 16 residues. V lost 1 base and J lost 1, with 12 bases in between. Sequencing was done on a sample of peripheral blood. This TCR was recovered from an older woman with acute or convalescent COVID-19. The chain has TRBV3-1 (or the pseudogene TRBV3-2) and TRBJ2-3; D not resolved. The DNA for the CDR3 is TGTGCCAGCAGCCAAGGAAACTTCGTTGGCACAGATACGCAGTATTTT. Translated: CASSQGNFVGTDTQYF.